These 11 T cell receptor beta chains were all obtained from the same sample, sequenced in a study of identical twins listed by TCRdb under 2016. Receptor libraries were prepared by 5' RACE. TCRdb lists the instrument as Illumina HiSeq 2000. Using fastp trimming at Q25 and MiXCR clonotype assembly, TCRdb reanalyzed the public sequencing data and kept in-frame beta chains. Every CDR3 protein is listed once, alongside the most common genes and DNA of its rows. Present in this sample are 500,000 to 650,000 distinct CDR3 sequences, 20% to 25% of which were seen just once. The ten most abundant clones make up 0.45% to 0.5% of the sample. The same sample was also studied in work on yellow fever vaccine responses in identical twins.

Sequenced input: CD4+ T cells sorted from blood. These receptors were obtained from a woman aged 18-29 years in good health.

The DNA for the CDR3 is TGTGCCAGCAGTGATCGACTAGCGGGGAGCAATGAGCAGTTCTTC. Translation gives CASSDRLAGSNEQFF. The chain recombines TRBV2 with TRBJ2-1; 11 bases align to TRBD2. CDR3 size: 15 residues. With 3 bases clipped from V and 6 bases from J, the junction kept 4 bases outside the gene matches. CDR1 SNHLY and CDR2 FYNNEI come from the germline V gene.

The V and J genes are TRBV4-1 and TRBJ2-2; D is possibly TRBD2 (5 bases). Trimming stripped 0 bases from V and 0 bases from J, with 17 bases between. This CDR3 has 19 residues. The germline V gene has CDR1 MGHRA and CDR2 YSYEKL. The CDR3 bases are TGCGCCAGCAGCCAAGATGGGCGGGTCAAAAGCCCGAACACCGGGGAGCTGTTTTTT. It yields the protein CASSQDGRVKSPNTGELFF.

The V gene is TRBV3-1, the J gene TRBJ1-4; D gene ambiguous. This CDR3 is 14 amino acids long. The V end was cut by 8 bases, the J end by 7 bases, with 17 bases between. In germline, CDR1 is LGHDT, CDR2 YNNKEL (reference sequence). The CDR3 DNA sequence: TGTGCCAGCGGGAGAAGCCAGACGACTGAAAAACTGTTTTTT. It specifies CASGRSQTTEKLFF.

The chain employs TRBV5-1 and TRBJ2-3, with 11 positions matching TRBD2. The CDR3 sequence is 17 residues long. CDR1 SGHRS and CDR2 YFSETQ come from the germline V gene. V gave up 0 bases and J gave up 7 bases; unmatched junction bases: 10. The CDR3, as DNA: TGCGCCAGCAGCTTGGGACTAGCGGGACCGGGGGCGAATACGCAGTATTTT. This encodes CASSLGLAGPGANTQYF.

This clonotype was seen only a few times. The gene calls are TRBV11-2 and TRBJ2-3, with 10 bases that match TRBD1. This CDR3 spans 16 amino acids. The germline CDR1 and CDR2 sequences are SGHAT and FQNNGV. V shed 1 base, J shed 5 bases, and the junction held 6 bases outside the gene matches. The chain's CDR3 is CASSLVTGGAVDTQYF. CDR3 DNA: TGTGCCAGCAGCTTAGTGACAGGGGGCGCGGTAGATACGCAGTATTTT.

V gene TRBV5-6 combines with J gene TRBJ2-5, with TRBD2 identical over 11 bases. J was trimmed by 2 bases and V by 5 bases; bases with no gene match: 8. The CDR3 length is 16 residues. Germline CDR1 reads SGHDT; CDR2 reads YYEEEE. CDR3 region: CASSQGTSGRQETQYF. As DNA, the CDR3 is TGTGCCAGCAGTCAAGGGACTAGCGGACGTCAAGAGACCCAGTACTTC.

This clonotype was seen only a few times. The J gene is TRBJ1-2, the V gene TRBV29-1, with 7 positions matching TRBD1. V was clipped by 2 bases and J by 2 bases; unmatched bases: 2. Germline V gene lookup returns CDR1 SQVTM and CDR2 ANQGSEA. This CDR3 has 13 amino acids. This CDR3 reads CSVEQGENYGYTF. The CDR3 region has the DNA TGCAGCGTTGAACAGGGGGAGAACTATGGCTACACCTTC.

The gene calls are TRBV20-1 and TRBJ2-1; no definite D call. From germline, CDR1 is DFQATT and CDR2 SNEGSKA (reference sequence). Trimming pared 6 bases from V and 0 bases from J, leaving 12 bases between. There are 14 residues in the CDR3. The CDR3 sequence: CSAADSSSYNEQFF. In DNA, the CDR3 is TGCAGTGCCGCCGACTCGAGCTCCTACAATGAGCAGTTCTTC.

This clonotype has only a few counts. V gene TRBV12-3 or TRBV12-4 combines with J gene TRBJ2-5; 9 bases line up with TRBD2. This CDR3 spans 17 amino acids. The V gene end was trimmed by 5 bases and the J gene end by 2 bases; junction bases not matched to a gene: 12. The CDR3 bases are TGTGCCAGCAGTCACCGCGGGAGGGCAGGGGGACAAGAGACCCAGTACTTC. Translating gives CASSHRGRAGGQETQYF.

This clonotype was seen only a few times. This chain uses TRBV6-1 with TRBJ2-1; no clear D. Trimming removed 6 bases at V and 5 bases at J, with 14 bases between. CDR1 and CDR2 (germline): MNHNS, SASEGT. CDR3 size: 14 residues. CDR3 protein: CASSGPGANNEQFF. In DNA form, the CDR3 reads TGTGCCAGCAGCGGGCCGGGCGCCAACAATGAGCAGTTCTTC.

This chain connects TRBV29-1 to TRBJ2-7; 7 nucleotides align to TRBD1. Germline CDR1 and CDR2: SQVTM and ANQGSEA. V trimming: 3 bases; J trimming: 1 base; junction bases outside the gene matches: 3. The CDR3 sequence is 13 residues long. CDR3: CSVDRTGSYEQYF. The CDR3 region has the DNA TGCAGCGTTGACCGGACAGGTTCCTACGAGCAGTACTTC.